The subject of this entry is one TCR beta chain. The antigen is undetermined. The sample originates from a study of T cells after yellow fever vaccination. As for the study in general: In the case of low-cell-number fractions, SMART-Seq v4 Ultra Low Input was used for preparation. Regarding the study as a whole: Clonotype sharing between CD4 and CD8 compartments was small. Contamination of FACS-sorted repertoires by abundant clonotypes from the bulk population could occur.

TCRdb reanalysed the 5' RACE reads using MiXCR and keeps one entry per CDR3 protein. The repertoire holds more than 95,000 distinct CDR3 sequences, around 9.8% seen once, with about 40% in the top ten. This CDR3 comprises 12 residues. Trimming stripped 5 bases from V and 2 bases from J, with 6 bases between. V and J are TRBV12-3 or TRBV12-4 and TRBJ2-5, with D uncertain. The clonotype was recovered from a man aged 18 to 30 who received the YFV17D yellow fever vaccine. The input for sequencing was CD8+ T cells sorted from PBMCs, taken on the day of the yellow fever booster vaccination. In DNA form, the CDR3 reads TGTGCCAGCAGTCCTGATCAAGAGACCCAGTACTTC. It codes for CASSPDQETQYF.